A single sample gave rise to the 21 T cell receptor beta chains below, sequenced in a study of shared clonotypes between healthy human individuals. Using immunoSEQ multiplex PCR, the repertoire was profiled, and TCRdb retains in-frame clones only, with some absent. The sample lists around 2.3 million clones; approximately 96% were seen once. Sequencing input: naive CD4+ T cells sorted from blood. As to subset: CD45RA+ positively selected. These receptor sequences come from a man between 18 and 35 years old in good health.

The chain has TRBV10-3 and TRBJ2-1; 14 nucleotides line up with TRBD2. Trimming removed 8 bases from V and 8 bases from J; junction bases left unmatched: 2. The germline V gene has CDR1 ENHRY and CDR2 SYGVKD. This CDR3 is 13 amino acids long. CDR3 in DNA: TGTGCCATCGGGACTAGCGGGAGTTATGAGCAGTTCTTC. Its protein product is CAIGTSGSYEQFF.

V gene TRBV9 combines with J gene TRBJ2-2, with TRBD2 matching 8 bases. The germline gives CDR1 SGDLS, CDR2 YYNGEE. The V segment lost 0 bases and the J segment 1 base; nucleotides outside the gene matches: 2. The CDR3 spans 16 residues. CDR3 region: CASSVAGGRNTGELFF. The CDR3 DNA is TGTGCCAGCAGCGTAGCGGGGGGGCGGAACACCGGGGAGCTGTTTTTT.

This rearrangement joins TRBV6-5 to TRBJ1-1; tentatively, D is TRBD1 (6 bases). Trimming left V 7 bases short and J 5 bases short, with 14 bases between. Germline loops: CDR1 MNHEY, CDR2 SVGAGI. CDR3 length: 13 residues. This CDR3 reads CASNKVGGTEAFF. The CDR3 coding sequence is TGTGCCAGCAATAAAGTAGGGGGAACTGAAGCTTTCTTT.

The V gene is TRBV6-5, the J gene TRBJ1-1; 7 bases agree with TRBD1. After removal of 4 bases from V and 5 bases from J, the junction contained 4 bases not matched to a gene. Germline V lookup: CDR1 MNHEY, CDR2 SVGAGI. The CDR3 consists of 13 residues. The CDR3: CASSSLTGTEAFF. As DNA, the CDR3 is TGTGCCAGCAGTTCTCTGACAGGGACTGAAGCTTTCTTT.

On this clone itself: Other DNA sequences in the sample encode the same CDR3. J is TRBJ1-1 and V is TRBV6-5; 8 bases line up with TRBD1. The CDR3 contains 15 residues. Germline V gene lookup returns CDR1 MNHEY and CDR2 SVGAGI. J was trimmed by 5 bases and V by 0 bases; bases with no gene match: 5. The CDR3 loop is CASSYSDRVDTEAFF. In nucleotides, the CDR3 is TGTGCCAGCAGTTACTCGGACAGGGTCGATACTGAAGCTTTCTTT.

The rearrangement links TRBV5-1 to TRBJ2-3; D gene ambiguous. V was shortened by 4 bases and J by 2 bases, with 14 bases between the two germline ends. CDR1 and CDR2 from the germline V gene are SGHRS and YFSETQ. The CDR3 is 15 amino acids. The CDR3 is CASSPRSPPTDTQYF. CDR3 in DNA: TGCGCCAGCAGCCCCCGTAGTCCCCCCACAGATACGCAGTATTTT.

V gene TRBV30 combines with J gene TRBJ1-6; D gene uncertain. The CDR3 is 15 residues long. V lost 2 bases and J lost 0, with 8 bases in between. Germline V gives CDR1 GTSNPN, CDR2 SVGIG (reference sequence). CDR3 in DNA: TGTGCCTGGAGTCCAGATGGCTCCTATAATTCACCCCTCCACTTT. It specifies CAWSPDGSYNSPLHF.

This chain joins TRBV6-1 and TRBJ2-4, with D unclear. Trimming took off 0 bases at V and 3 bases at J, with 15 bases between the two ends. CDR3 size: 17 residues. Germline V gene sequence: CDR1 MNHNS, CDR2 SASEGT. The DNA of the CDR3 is TGTGCCAGCAGTGAAGCGGGATTGCGAGACGGCAAAAACATTCAGTACTTC. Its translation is CASSEAGLRDGKNIQYF.

CDR3 residues: CASSLLAGVMVNEQFF. The DNA of the CDR3 is TGCGCCAGCAGCTTGTTAGCGGGAGTTATGGTGAATGAGCAGTTCTTC. The rearrangement joins TRBV5-1 to TRBJ2-1; 9 nucleotides match TRBD2. The CDR3 totals 16 residues. The germline V gene has CDR1 SGHRS and CDR2 YFSETQ. V was pared by 1 base and J by 7 bases, with 9 bases of the junction left unmatched.

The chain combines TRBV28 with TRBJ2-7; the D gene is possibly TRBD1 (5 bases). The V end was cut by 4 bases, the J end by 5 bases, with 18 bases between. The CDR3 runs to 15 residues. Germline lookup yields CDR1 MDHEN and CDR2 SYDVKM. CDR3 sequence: CASSYPPGNVDEQYF. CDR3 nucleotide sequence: TGTGCCAGCAGTTATCCTCCAGGGAATGTAGACGAGCAGTACTTC. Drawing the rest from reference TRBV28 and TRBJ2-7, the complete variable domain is DVKVTQSSRYLVKRTGEKVFLECVQDMDHENMFWYRQDPGLGLRLIYFSYDVKMKEKGDIPEGYSVSREKKERFSLILESASTNQTSMYLCASSYPPGNVDEQYFGPGTRLTVT.

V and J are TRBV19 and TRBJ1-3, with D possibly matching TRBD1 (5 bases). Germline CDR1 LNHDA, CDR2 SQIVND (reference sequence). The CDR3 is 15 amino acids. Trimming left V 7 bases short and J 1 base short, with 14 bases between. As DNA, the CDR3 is TGTGCCAGTACCCCGGGGGGGGTTTCTGGAAACACCATATATTTT. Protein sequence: CASTPGGVSGNTIYF.

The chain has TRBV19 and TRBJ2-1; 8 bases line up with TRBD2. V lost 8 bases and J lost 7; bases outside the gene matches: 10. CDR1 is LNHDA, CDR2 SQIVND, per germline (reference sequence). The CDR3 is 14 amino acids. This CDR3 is CASARTSYLNEQFF. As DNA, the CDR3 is TGTGCCAGTGCCCGGACTAGCTATTTAAATGAGCAGTTCTTC.

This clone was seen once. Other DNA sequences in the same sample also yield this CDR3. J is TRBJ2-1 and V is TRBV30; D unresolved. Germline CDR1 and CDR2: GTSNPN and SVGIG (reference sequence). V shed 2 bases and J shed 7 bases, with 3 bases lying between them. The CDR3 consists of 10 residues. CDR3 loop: CAWSHNEQFF. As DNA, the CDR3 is TGTGCCTGGAGTCATAATGAGCAGTTCTTC.

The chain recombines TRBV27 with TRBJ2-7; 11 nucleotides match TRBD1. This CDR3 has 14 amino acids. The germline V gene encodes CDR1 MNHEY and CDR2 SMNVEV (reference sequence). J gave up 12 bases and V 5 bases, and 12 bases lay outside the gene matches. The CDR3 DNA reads TGTGCCAGCAGTCGGCCCGGACAGGGGGCCCTGTCGTACTTC. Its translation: CASSRPGQGALSYF.

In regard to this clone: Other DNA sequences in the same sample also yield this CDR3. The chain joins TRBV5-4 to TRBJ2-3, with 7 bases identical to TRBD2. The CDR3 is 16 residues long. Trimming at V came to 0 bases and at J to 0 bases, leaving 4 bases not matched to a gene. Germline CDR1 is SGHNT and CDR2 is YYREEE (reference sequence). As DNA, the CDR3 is TGTGCCAGCAGCTTGGGGCCTAGCGGTAGCACAGATACGCAGTATTTT. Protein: CASSLGPSGSTDTQYF.

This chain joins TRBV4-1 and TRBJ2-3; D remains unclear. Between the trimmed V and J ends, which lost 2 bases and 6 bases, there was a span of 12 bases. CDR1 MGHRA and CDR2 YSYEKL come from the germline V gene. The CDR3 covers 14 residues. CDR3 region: CASSQPLGRDTQYF. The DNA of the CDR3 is TGCGCCAGCAGCCAACCCCTAGGGCGGGATACGCAGTATTTT.

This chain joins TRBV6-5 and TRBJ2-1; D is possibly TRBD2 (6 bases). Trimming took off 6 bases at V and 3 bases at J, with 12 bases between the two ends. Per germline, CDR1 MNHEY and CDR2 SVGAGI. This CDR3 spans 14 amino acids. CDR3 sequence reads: CASSAGGNYNEQFF. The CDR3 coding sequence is TGTGCCAGCAGCGCCGGAGGGAACTACAATGAGCAGTTCTTC.

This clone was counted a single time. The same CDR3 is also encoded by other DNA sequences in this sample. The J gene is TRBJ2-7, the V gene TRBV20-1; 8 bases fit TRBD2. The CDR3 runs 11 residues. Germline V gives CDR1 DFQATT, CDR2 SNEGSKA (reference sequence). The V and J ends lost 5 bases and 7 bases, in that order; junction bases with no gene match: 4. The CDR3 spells CSASLAGEQYF. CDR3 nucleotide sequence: TGCAGTGCTTCTTTAGCGGGAGAGCAGTACTTC.

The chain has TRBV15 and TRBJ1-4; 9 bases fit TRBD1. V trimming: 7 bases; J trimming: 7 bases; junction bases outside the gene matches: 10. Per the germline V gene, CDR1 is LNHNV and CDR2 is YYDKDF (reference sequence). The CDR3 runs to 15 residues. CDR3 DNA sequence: TGTGCCACCACCCCAGACAGGGGGGTTTTTGAAAAACTGTTTTTT. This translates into CATTPDRGVFEKLFF.

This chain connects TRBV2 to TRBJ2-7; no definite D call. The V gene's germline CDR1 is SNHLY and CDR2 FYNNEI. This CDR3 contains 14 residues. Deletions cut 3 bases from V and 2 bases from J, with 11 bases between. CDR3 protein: CASSDWADPYEQYF. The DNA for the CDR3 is TGTGCCAGCAGTGATTGGGCAGACCCCTACGAGCAGTACTTC.

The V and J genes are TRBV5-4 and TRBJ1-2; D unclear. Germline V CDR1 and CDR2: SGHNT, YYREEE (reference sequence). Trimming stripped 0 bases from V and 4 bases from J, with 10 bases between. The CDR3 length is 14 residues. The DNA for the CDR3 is TGTGCCAGCAGCTTGGCGTTCACGAGCTATGGCTACACCTTC. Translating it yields CASSLAFTSYGYTF.